The 8 T cell receptor beta chains in this list originate from one sample, sequenced in a study of control samples from healthy donors and cancer patients. The data were produced by immunoSEQ multiplex PCR, yet TCRdb's version contains in-frame clones alone and is incomplete. Of 100,000 to 120,000 clones listed, over 75% are singletons. The sequenced material came from PBMCs. The receptor set was obtained from a woman aged 55-75 years with lung cancer.

This clone was seen just once. The chain is built from TRBV25-1 and TRBJ1-3; D might be TRBD1 (6 bases). V shed 4 bases and J shed 7 bases, with 14 bases lying between them. This CDR3 region has 14 residues. Germline V gene data show CDR1 as MGHDK and CDR2 as SYGVNS. The DNA for the CDR3 is TGTGCCAGCAGTGGGGGTTACACAGGGAACACCATATATTTT. It translates to CASSGGYTGNTIYF. Complete variable domain (other parts from reference TRBV25-1 and TRBJ1-3): EADIYQTPRYLVIGTGKKITLECSQTMGHDKMYWYQQDPGMELHLIHYSYGVNSTEKGDLSSESTVSRIRTEHFPLTLESARPSHTSQYLCASSGGYTGNTIYFGEGSWLTVV.

The chain uses TRBV9 and TRBJ1-2, with D possibly TRBD1 on 6 matching bases. CDR1 and CDR2 (germline): SGDLS, YYNGEE. This CDR3 is built from 16 residues. Trimming cost V 0 bases and J 5 bases, with 17 bases left between them. The CDR3 sequence is CASSVGGAGAAYGYTF. CDR3 bases: TGTGCCAGCAGCGTAGGAGGTGCAGGGGCGGCATATGGCTACACCTTC.

The chain carries TRBV4-1 and TRBJ1-4, with TRBD1 as a possible D gene (5 bases). V lost 1 base and J lost 7, with 22 bases in between. CDR1 is MGHRA and CDR2 is YSYEKL in the germline V gene. The CDR3 runs to 18 residues. The CDR3 sequence: CASSQGAGTPGGGEKLFF. CDR3 coding DNA: TGCGCCAGCAGCCAAGGAGCAGGGACCCCAGGCGGGGGTGAAAAACTGTTTTTT.

This sequence joins TRBV27 and TRBJ2-5, with TRBD2 as a possible D gene (6 bases). Germline V gene data show CDR1 as MNHEY and CDR2 as SMNVEV (reference sequence). The CDR3 loop spans 14 amino acids. V was pared by 4 bases and J by 6 bases, with 15 bases between. In DNA, the CDR3 is TGTGCCAGCAGTTCTCCTGTGGAGGGAAAGACCCAGTACTTC. Its translation is CASSSPVEGKTQYF.

This clone was found a few times. This chain links TRBV18 with TRBJ1-1; TRBD1 agrees at 12 bases. This CDR3 spans 18 amino acids. Germline V gene sequence: CDR1 KGHSH, CDR2 LQKENI. V trimming: 3 bases; J trimming: 5 bases; junction bases outside the gene matches: 13. CDR3 in DNA: TGTGCCAGCTCACCTCGTTCCGGGACAGGGGGCGGGGAGACTGAAGCTTTCTTT. Its protein product is CASSPRSGTGGGETEAFF.

This chain joins TRBV19 and TRBJ1-1, with D possibly being TRBD1 (5 bases). Trimming stripped 4 bases from V and 0 bases from J, with 9 bases between. The germline V gene has CDR1 LNHDA and CDR2 SQIVND (reference sequence). The CDR3 sequence is 14 residues long. The CDR3 reads CASSTGLLNTEAFF. DNA for the CDR3: TGTGCCAGTAGTACGGGACTGCTGAACACTGAAGCTTTCTTT. Filled out from reference TRBV19 and TRBJ1-1, the complete variable domain reads DGGITQSPKYLFRKEGQNVTLSCEQNLNHDAMYWYRQDPGQGLRLIYYSQIVNDFQKGDIAEGYSVSREKKESFPLTVTSAQKNPTAFYLCASSTGLLNTEAFFGQGTRLTVV.

There are a few counts of this clone. The chain is built from TRBV9 and TRBJ2-2; D uncertain. V lost 0 bases and J lost 4, with 7 bases in between. Germline CDR1 reads SGDLS; CDR2 reads YYNGEE. The CDR3 runs to 14 residues. The CDR3 loop is CASSVASSTGELFF. The CDR3 bases are TGTGCCAGCAGCGTAGCGAGTTCCACCGGGGAGCTGTTTTTT.

This clone was observed once. The chain uses TRBV3-1 (or the pseudogene TRBV3-2) and TRBJ2-2; TRBD2 agrees at 7 bases. V shed 7 bases, J shed 6 bases, and the junction held 11 bases outside the gene matches. In germline, CDR1 is LGHDT, CDR2 YNNKEL (reference sequence). The CDR3 is 15 residues long. This CDR3 reads CASTPMAGVPGELFF. In DNA form, the CDR3 reads TGTGCCAGCACCCCGATGGCGGGGGTACCCGGGGAGCTGTTTTTT.